The next 17 T cell receptor beta chains were all read from a single sample in a study of T cells after posttransplantation cyclophosphamide. Sampled 1 year posttransplant, controls received myeloablative marrow transplants, methotrexate and a calcineurin inhibitor. Here immunoSEQ multiplex PCR was the method, and the copy in TCRdb shows in-frame clones only, minus some. This sample has 16,000 or so clones; 75% to 90% occur once, and the top ten carry less than 30%. This specimen was PBMCs, taken after allogeneic stem cell transplant with calcineurin inhibitor and methotrexate. These TCRs come from a female patient aged 18 to 29 who received an allogeneic stem cell transplant from an unrelated donor, was CMV-positive, and had acute and chronic GVHD. Some T cells may have originated in the graft donor.

The chain recombines TRBV2 with TRBJ2-5; a possible D gene is TRBD2 (6 bases). The CDR3 extends over 14 amino acids. CDR1 and CDR2 (germline): SNHLY, FYNNEI. V was clipped by 5 bases and J by 4 bases, with 14 bases between them. The CDR3 region has the DNA TGTGCCAGCAGTATGCGGGAAAAGGGAGAGACCCAGTACTTC. This codes for CASSMREKGETQYF. Full variable domain (remainder filled in from reference TRBV2 and TRBJ2-5): EPEVTQTPSHQVTQMGQEVILRCVPISNHLYFYWYRQILGQKVEFLVSFYNNEISEKSEIFDDQFSVERPDGSNFTLKIRSTKLEDSAMYFCASSMREKGETQYFGPGTRLLVL.

The chain uses TRBV9 and TRBJ2-5; D possibly corresponds to TRBD1 (5 bases). CDR3 length equals 15 residues. Trimming left V 4 bases short and J 11 bases short, with 24 bases between. In germline, CDR1 is SGDLS, CDR2 YYNGEE. Here the CDR3 reads CASSPSQGRRQEQYF. The CDR3 nucleotides are TGTGCCAGCAGCCCGAGCCAGGGCCGTCGTCAGGAGCAGTACTTC.

The CDR3 is CAWATDSSPNEKLFF. In DNA, the CDR3 is TGTGCCTGGGCTACTGACAGCTCGCCTAATGAAAAACTGTTTTTT. The gene calls are TRBV30 and TRBJ1-4; possible D gene TRBD1, 5 bases. V was trimmed by 5 bases and J by 3 bases, leaving 16 bases between them. The CDR3 has 15 amino acids. Germline lookup yields CDR1 GTSNPN and CDR2 SVGIG (reference sequence).

This clone has only a few counts. The chain links TRBV19 to TRBJ2-7; 9 positions match TRBD2. The CDR3 contains 16 residues. Germline V gives CDR1 LNHDA, CDR2 SQIVND (reference sequence). The trim removed 0 bases at V and 4 bases at J, leaving 7 bases unmatched. CDR3 nucleotides: TGTGCCAGTAGTATAGAACCGGGACTAGCTTTATACGAGCAGTACTTC. This gives the protein CASSIEPGLALYEQYF.

CDR3 region: CAISESGTSGYQETQYF. The DNA of the CDR3 is TGTGCCATCAGTGAATCCGGGACTAGCGGGTACCAAGAGACCCAGTACTTC. This chain joins TRBV10-3 and TRBJ2-5, with 12 bases lining up with TRBD2. J was trimmed by 0 bases and V by 3 bases; bases with no gene match: 5. Germline CDR1 reads ENHRY; CDR2 reads SYGVKD. The CDR3 has 17 amino acids.

The rearrangement links TRBV19 to TRBJ1-4, with 12 bases lining up with TRBD1. The CDR3 runs 16 residues. V was pared by 9 bases and J by 6 bases, with 11 bases of the junction left unmatched. Germline CDR1 is LNHDA and CDR2 is SQIVND (reference sequence). DNA for the CDR3: TGTGCCAGAACCGGGACAGGGGGCTTAGGTGATGAAAAACTGTTTTTT. Its protein product is CARTGTGGLGDEKLFF.

This chain joins TRBV23-1 and TRBJ2-7; D gene ambiguous. TRBV23-1 is identified as an open reading frame with a role that is uncertain. The length of the CDR3 is 14 residues. The V gene lost 0 bases and the J gene lost 3 bases, with 9 bases spanning the gap. This CDR3 reads CASSQSHSCYEQYF. The CDR3 bases are TGCGCCAGCAGTCAATCGCACAGTTGCTACGAGCAGTACTTC.

The chain couples TRBV7-6 to TRBJ2-2, with 7 bases matching TRBD1. V gave up 7 bases and J gave up 2 bases; unmatched junction bases: 7. The germline gives CDR1 SGHVS, CDR2 FNYEAQ. The length of the CDR3 is 15 residues. CDR3 in DNA: TGTGCCAGCAACCCCGGGACAGACAACACCGGGGAGCTGTTTTTT. This sequence encodes CASNPGTDNTGELFF. The variable domain in full, with the rest retrieved from reference TRBV7-6 and TRBJ2-2, is GAGVSQSPRYKVTKRGQDVALRCDPISGHVSLYWYRQALGQGPEFLTYFNYEAQQDKSGLPNDRFSAERPEGSISTLTIQRTEQRDSAMYRCASNPGTDNTGELFFGEGSRLTVL.

The chain uses TRBV5-4 and TRBJ1-2, with TRBD1 as a possible D gene (5 bases). Germline CDR1 reads SGHNT; CDR2 reads YYREEE (reference sequence). V lost 3 bases and J 6 bases, leaving 12 bases between the germline ends. The CDR3 covers 13 residues. This chain's CDR3 is CASSSGHTNGYTF. CDR3 DNA: TGTGCCAGCAGCTCCGGACATACCAATGGCTACACCTTC.

The chain joins TRBV6-1 to TRBJ1-3; D uncertain. Trimming left V 3 bases short and J 2 bases short, with 5 bases between. Per germline, CDR1 MNHNS and CDR2 SASEGT. This CDR3 comprises 13 residues. The CDR3 loop is CASSDLAGNTIYF. Here the CDR3 DNA reads TGTGCCAGCAGTGACCTCGCTGGAAACACCATATATTTT.

V usage is TRBV7-9 and J usage is TRBJ1-2; 7 bases are a match to TRBD1. CDR3 size: 14 residues. Germline V gives CDR1 SEHNR, CDR2 FQNEAQ (reference sequence). V was clipped by 2 bases and J by 5 bases; unmatched bases: 5. This CDR3 is CASSLPHRGYGYTF. The CDR3 DNA reads TGTGCCAGCAGCTTACCGCACAGGGGATATGGCTACACCTTC.

This sequence joins TRBV5-1 and TRBJ2-3; 8 bases agree with TRBD2. J lost 6 bases, V lost 0 bases, and 12 bases had no gene match. Germline CDR1 is SGHRS and CDR2 is YFSETQ. There are 17 residues in the CDR3. The CDR3 sequence: CASSLGLTGLAGDTQYF. The CDR3 nucleotides are TGCGCCAGCAGCTTGGGCCTTACCGGACTAGCAGGGGATACGCAGTATTTT. Full variable domain (outside the CDR3, taken from reference TRBV5-1 and TRBJ2-3): KAGVTQTPRYLIKTRGQQVTLSCSPISGHRSVSWYQQTPGQGLQFLFEYFSETQRNKGNFPGRFSGRQFSNSRSEMNVSTLELGDSALYLCASSLGLTGLAGDTQYFGPGTRLTVL.

V is TRBV29-1 and J is TRBJ2-1; TRBD1 matches 9 bases. Germline CDR1 and CDR2: SQVTM and ANQGSEA. The length of the CDR3 is 14 residues. The V and J ends lost 6 bases and 5 bases, in that order; junction bases with no gene match: 8. The DNA of the CDR3 is TGCAGCGTCCGTGACAGGGGGTATCACAATGAGCAGTTCTTC. This translates into CSVRDRGYHNEQFF.

In DNA, the CDR3 is TGTGCCAGCAGTTCGCAGGTTCTCCAAGAGACCCAGTACTTC. Translation: CASSSQVLQETQYF. The rearrangement joins TRBV5-4 to TRBJ2-5, with no clear D. The CDR3 totals 14 residues. Germline assignment: CDR1 SGHNT and CDR2 YYREEE (reference sequence). The V and J ends lost 5 bases and 1 base respectively, with 12 bases between them. Full variable domain (missing parts from reference TRBV5-4 and TRBJ2-5): ETGVTQSPTHLIKTRGQQVTLRCSSQSGHNTVSWYQQALGQGPQFIFQYYREEENGRGNFPPRFSGLQFPNYSSELNVNALELDDSALYLCASSSQVLQETQYFGPGTRLLVL.

The V gene is TRBV11-3, the J gene TRBJ1-1, with TRBD1 as a possible D gene (5 bases). The CDR3 totals 15 residues. Germline loops: CDR1 SGHNT, CDR2 YENEEA. V was clipped by 6 bases and J by 1 base, with 15 bases between them. CDR3 bases: TGTGCCAGCAGTCCGACCGGGACTGCGAACACTGAAGCTTTCTTT. Translation: CASSPTGTANTEAFF.

This chain connects TRBV30 to TRBJ2-7; 8 bases are shared with TRBD1. The germline gives CDR1 GTSNPN, CDR2 SVGIG (reference sequence). This CDR3 spans 14 amino acids. With 0 bases clipped from V and 2 bases from J, the junction kept 3 bases outside the gene matches. CDR3 DNA: TGTGCCTGGAGTGTAGGCAGGGGGCCCTACGAGCAGTACTTC. This translates into CAWSVGRGPYEQYF.

The chain couples TRBV25-1 to TRBJ2-7, with TRBD1 matching over 10 bases. Trimming cost V 3 bases and J 3 bases; bases outside gene matches: 8. The CDR3 is made up of 16 amino acids. CDR1 MGHDK and CDR2 SYGVNS come from the germline V gene. This CDR3 is CASSETGTGAVYEQYF. The CDR3 DNA reads TGTGCCAGCAGTGAGACCGGGACAGGGGCTGTCTACGAGCAGTACTTC.